Presented here are 20 T cell receptor beta chains from one specimen sequenced in a study of blood T cells in healthy people across ages. Through a sample-barcoded 5' primer and a J-beta primer mix, a second PCR was run for roughly 6 to 12 cycles. Each CDR3 protein is one row after TCRdb ran MiXCR on the 5' RACE reads. The sample contains around 800,000 distinct CDR3 sequences, roughly 50% of which appear only once. The specimen sequenced was blood. The receptors stem from a man of 80 years or more in good health.

The gene calls are TRBV28 and TRBJ2-5; D may be TRBD1 (6 bases). Trimming took 7 bases from V and 0 from J, leaving 9 bases between them. The germline CDR1 and CDR2 sequences are MDHEN and SYDVKM. The CDR3 runs 13 residues. The DNA for the CDR3 is TGTGCCAGCACCAGGGGTCACCAAGAGACCCAGTACTTC. It yields the protein CASTRGHQETQYF.

CDR3 coding DNA: TGCAGTGCTAGGACCCCGAGCCAGGGGGCAGCAACTAATGAAAAACTGTTTTTT. It yields the protein CSARTPSQGAATNEKLFF. V gene TRBV20-1 combines with J gene TRBJ1-4; 8 nucleotides match TRBD1. Germline V gives CDR1 DFQATT, CDR2 SNEGSKA (reference sequence). The V segment lost 3 bases and the J segment 0 bases; nucleotides outside the gene matches: 12. This CDR3 has 18 residues.

This chain joins TRBV5-1 and TRBJ2-7, with 12 bases identical to TRBD2. The J call is uncertain, as TRBJ2-5 better fits the DNA end. CDR1 and CDR2 (germline): SGHRS, YFSETQ. This CDR3 has 16 amino acids. The CDR3: CASSLGTSGAGETQYF. The CDR3, as DNA: TGCGCCAGCAGCTTGGGGACTAGCGGGGCGGGGGAGACCCAGTACTTC.

The chain joins TRBV21-1 to TRBJ2-7; the table gives TRBD2 as D, unverified against the DNA. TRBV21-1 is termed a pseudogene. The length of the CDR3 is 16 residues. CDR3 sequence reads: CASSKGGTSGSYEQYF. Written as DNA, the CDR3 is TGTGCCAGCAGCAAAGGGGGGACTAGCGGGAGCTACGAGCAGTACTTC.

A single count supports this clonotype. The rearrangement joins TRBV20-1 to TRBJ1-6; D is unresolved. V was cut by 2 bases and J by 0 bases, with 11 bases left in between. Germline CDR1 DFQATT, CDR2 SNEGSKA (reference sequence). This CDR3 comprises 16 residues. Here the CDR3 reads CSARSGLNSYNSPLHF. The DNA for the CDR3 is TGCAGTGCTAGATCTGGACTCAACTCCTATAATTCACCCCTCCACTTT.

V usage is TRBV12-5 and J usage is TRBJ2-4; 9 bases line up with TRBD2. Matching the DNA end better, TRBJ2-7 makes the J call doubtful. The CDR3 contains 15 residues. Looked up from germline, CDR1 is LGHNT and CDR2 is FRNRAP. The CDR3 reads CASGSPREGRYEQYF. As DNA, the CDR3 is TGTGCTAGTGGTTCCCCGCGGGAGGGCCGGTACGAGCAGTACTTC.

V gene TRBV3-1 combines with J gene TRBJ2-1; D unresolved. CDR1 is LGHDT and CDR2 is YNNKEL in the germline V gene (reference sequence). The CDR3 consists of 16 residues. Trimming left V 1 base short and J 2 bases short, with 12 bases between. CDR3 DNA: TGTGCCAGCAGCCAAGGAGCTGGGGTCACCTACAATGAGCAGTTCTTC. This gives the protein CASSQGAGVTYNEQFF.

V usage is TRBV11-2 and J usage is TRBJ1-2, with 10 positions matching TRBD1. The ends lost 1 base at V and 0 bases at J; junction bases unmatched: 5. The CDR3 is 17 residues long. Per germline, CDR1 SGHAT and CDR2 FQNNGV. The CDR3 spells CASSLGDRGKPNYGYTF. CDR3 nucleotide sequence: TGTGCCAGCAGCTTAGGGGACAGGGGTAAACCTAACTATGGCTACACCTTC.

This clonotype came up a few times. The rearrangement uses TRBV29-1 and TRBJ2-1; 12 nucleotides match TRBD1. V gave up 4 bases and J gave up 3 bases; unmatched junction bases: 1. CDR1 is SQVTM, CDR2 ANQGSEA, per germline. The CDR3 is 14 residues long. The CDR3: CSVGDRGLYNEQFF. DNA for the CDR3: TGCAGCGTTGGGGACAGGGGGCTCTACAATGAGCAGTTCTTC.

This clonotype has more than one count but fewer than ten. V usage is TRBV13 and J usage is TRBJ2-7, with no clear D. CDR3 length: 15 residues. Trimming stripped 0 bases from V and 2 bases from J, with 11 bases between. The germline CDR1 and CDR2 sequences are PRHDT and FYEKMQ (reference sequence). The CDR3 spells CASSLGRPAPYEQYF. For the CDR3, the DNA is TGTGCCAGCAGCTTAGGGCGGCCTGCCCCCTACGAGCAGTACTTC.

J is TRBJ2-6 and V is TRBV28; D uncertain. Trimming cost V 3 bases and J 1 base, with 13 bases left between them. Germline-derived CDR1 and CDR2 are MDHEN and SYDVKM. This CDR3 has 17 amino acids. The CDR3 region has the DNA TGTGCCAGCAGTTTGTTAGGTTCACAGTCTGGGGCCAACGTCCTGACTTTC. Residues: CASSLLGSQSGANVLTF.

This clonotype occurred once. V is TRBV7-3 and J is TRBJ2-4; a weak D match, TRBD1 (6 bases). V was clipped by 5 bases and J by 13 bases, with 18 bases between them. Germline lookup yields CDR1 SGHTA and CDR2 FQGTGA. This CDR3 contains 13 residues. This CDR3 reads CASSRDIRSGQYF. The CDR3 bases are TGTGCCAGCAGCCGGGACATCAGATCGGGGCAGTACTTC.

This sequence joins TRBV24-1 and TRBJ2-5; D unclear. The V end was cut by 6 bases, the J end by 5 bases, with 12 bases between. The CDR3 is made up of 13 amino acids. Germline V gene data show CDR1 as KGHDR and CDR2 as SFDVKD. CDR3 sequence: CATSTPLRETQYF. The DNA of the CDR3 is TGTGCCACCAGTACCCCGCTCCGTGAGACCCAGTACTTC.

Worth noting for this clonotype: An end of the junction does not agree with germline; a read error may underlie this. The V gene is TRBV6-5, the J gene TRBJ1-4, with 10 bases identical to TRBD1. This CDR3 contains 14 residues. Germline CDR1 and CDR2: MNHEY and SVGAGI. CDR3 nucleotides: TGTACCAGCAGTTGGGACAGGGGATCTGAAAAACTGTTTTTT. It translates to CTSSWDRGSEKLFF.

This clonotype turned up a few times. The gene calls are TRBV20-1 and TRBJ1-5, with 8 nucleotides matching TRBD1. Looked up from germline, CDR1 is DFQATT and CDR2 is SNEGSKA (reference sequence). The CDR3 contains 13 residues. The ends lost 3 bases at V and 6 bases at J; junction bases unmatched: 4. In DNA form, the CDR3 reads TGCAGTGCTAGGACCAGGGGGCCTCAGCCCCAGCATTTT. It specifies CSARTRGPQPQHF.

This clonotype has only a few counts. This chain links TRBV21-1 with TRBJ2-1. TRBV21-1 is a recognized pseudogene. CDR3 length: 13 residues. DNA of the CDR3: TGTGCCAGCTTTGGTTCAAGTAGGAATGAGCAGTTCTTC. This gives the protein CASFGSSRNEQFF.

Note on this clonotype: A junction end diverges from the germline sequence, so it may reflect a read error. The gene calls are TRBV7-2 and TRBJ2-7; 7 bases are a match to TRBD2. The end of the DNA fits TRBJ2-5 better, so the J call may be wrong. The germline V gene has CDR1 SGHTA and CDR2 FQGNSA. The CDR3 runs to 15 residues. The CDR3 DNA follows: TGTGCCGGCAGCTTTGCTGGCGGGAGTGAGGAGACCCAGTACTTC. Translating gives CAGSFAGGSEETQYF.

The chain links TRBV20-1 to TRBJ2-1; TRBD1 agrees at 8 bases. The CDR3 has 15 residues. Unmatched junction bases numbered 13, after V lost 5 bases and J lost 7 bases. CDR1 is DFQATT, CDR2 SNEGSKA, per germline (reference sequence). DNA for the CDR3: TGCAGTGCTCGGACAGGGTCCGGGAGAGGTAATGAGCAGTTCTTC. Translated, it gives CSARTGSGRGNEQFF.

This clonotype has more than one count but fewer than ten. J is TRBJ2-1 and V is TRBV6-6; D not certain. The CDR3 has 12 residues. V was cut by 2 bases and J by 7 bases, with 6 bases left in between. From germline, CDR1 is MNHNY and CDR2 SVGAGI (reference sequence). CDR3 sequence reads: CASSYRSNEQFF. DNA of the CDR3: TGTGCCAGCAGTTACAGGTCGAATGAGCAGTTCTTC.

The sample holds a few counts of this clonotype. The rearrangement uses TRBV9 and TRBJ2-7, with 9 bases aligning to TRBD1. TRBJ2-5 matches the DNA end more closely, so the J call is doubtful. This CDR3 has 15 amino acids. Germline V gene sequence: CDR1 SGDLS, CDR2 YYNGEE. The CDR3 DNA sequence: TGTGCCAGCCGGCCGGGACAGGGTTCCGAGGAGACCCAGTACTTC. The encoded protein is CASRPGQGSEETQYF.